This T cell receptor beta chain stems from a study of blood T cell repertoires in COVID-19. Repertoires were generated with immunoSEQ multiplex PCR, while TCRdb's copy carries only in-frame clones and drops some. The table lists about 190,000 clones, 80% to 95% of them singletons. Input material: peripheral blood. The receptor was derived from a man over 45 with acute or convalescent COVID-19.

CDR3 sequence (DNA): TGTGCCAGTAGTATAGAGGCATCCGAAAGGCCCCAGCATTTT. This codes for CASSIEASERPQHF. The chain is built from TRBV19 and TRBJ1-5, with no clear D. V was clipped by 0 bases and J by 9 bases, with 12 bases between them. CDR1 and CDR2 from the germline V gene are LNHDA and SQIVND (reference sequence). CDR3 length: 14 amino acids.